This record concerns one T cell receptor beta chain sequence. Which antigen it targets is not known. It has no much larger one-base neighbor in the sample; base qualities were not kept. CDR1 SGDLS and CDR2 YYNGEE were looked up in the germline V gene. The cysteine opens and the phenylalanine closes a CDR3 of 15 amino acids. Kept here is only the CDR3 DNA, which spans 45 bases and is read in frame from base 1. The V end gives up 3 bases and the J end 3 bases, leaving 6 bases in the junction not matched to a gene. TCRbeta CDR3 regions were amplified from genomic DNA using the immunoSEQ Assay, a bias-controlled multiplex PCR. The paper's processing steps were these. Within the assay, amplification of reference gene primers was used to estimate how many nucleated cells each sample contained. To quantify the absolute abundance of each unique TCRbeta CDR3 rearrangement, sequence reads were collapsed and filtered. For each sample, productive Simpson clonality was calculated as the square root of Simpson's diversity index across productive rearrangements. What TCRdb holds here is the immuneACCESS table cut down to in-frame rearrangements. Part of the clones is not present; checked against another copy, under half of the missing clones reflect an unresolved V gene, and the others are unexplained. The V and J calls and the clone size are those of that table, but D and trimming were determined from the DNA. For this sample the table gives approximately 250,000 clones, of which roughly 82% were detected only once. The ten largest clones represent 1.4% of the sample.

A second Seattle source provided samples from volunteer blood donors who had recovered from COVID-19. The collaborating institutions used their own protocols to collect whole blood in K2EDTA tubes. Collaborator samples were shipped for TCRbeta analysis as frozen whole blood, isolated PBMCs, or DNA extracted from either sample type. This entry is derived from a study of blood T cell repertoires in COVID-19 (TCRdb year 2020). Regarding the study in general: The collaborator samples originated in the United States, Italy and Spain and spanned the acute and convalescent phases of COVID-19. The repertoires were released in a freely available public database meant as a resource for research on the immune response to SARS-CoV-2. HLA class I and class II types, where available, came from metadata supplied by the sample provider rather than from assay-based typing. The material from the prospective study consisted of cDNA or gDNA derived from T cells, B-cell-depleted T cells, or PBMCs. Samples were obtained from the ongoing ImmuneRACE study (first 160 participants) and from roughly 1,300 subjects provided by 6 global collaborators. Deeply sampled blood TCRbeta repertoires from subjects exposed to, actively infected with, or recovered from COVID-19 were included in the dataset. Sample metadata almost always included a de-identified subject ID, COVID-19 status, age in years and sex.

Broad study findings and their caveats: The amount of clinical and demographic metadata varied by source and participant and was provided uncurated.

The specimen was peripheral blood. The V and J genes are TRBV9 and TRBJ2-7; 10 central nucleotides agree with TRBD2. This clonotype originated in a woman aged 40 to 50 who had recovered from COVID-19. The DNA is as follows: TGTGCCAGCAGCGAACTCTCTAGCGGGGGCTACGAGCAGTACTTC. Its translation reads: CASSELSSGGYEQYF.